This T cell receptor beta chain emerged from a study of tumor-infiltrating lymphocytes in localized non-small cell lung cancer. There are a few counts of this clone. Measured with immunoSEQ multiplex PCR; TCRdb has only the in-frame clones, and not every one. The table records about 17,000 clones, around 82% of them present only once. This CDR3 region has 12 residues. Trimming left V 6 bases short and J 7 bases short, with 11 bases between. Germline CDR1 SGDLS, CDR2 YYNGEE. Material for sequencing was uninvolved lung tissue not adjacent to the tumor. V and J are TRBV9 and TRBJ2-1, with a weak D call TRBD1 (6 bases). The TCR originated in a human donor with non-small cell lung cancer. CDR3 in amino acids: CASTGGGNEQFF. The CDR3 DNA reads TGTGCCAGCACTGGGGGCGGGAATGAGCAGTTCTTC.